These T cell receptor beta chains were read from a single sample in a study of vaccination and CD4 T cells after COVID-19. These receptors have no identified antigens. TCRdb called the PCR reads again in MiXCR, with one record for every CDR3 protein. The sample shows more than 9,500 distinct CDR3 sequences, 55% to 75% of them seen only once. The specimen sequenced was CD4+ T cells from blood, cultured in vitro. These TCRs come from a human donor who had recovered from COVID-19. CDR3s include the opening cysteine and the closing phenylalanine or tryptophan. The D gene is left open where the match is weak. Size is omitted from some rows. Given values are once, few, many or a class for expanded clones.

clone size	CDR3 length	V gene	J gene	D gene	CDR3 DNA	CDR3 protein
-	12	TRBV20-1	TRBJ2-5	-	TGCAGTGCTACAGACTCCAAAGAGACCCAGTACTTC	CSATDSKETQYF
-	13	TRBV29-1	TRBJ2-2	-	TGCAGCGTTGCACGGGCCTACACCGGGGAGCTGTTTTTT	CSVARAYTGELFF
-	15	TRBV5-1	TRBJ1-6	-	TGCGCCAGCAGCTTGGCGGGCAGGGATCGCTCACCCCTCCACTTT	CASSLAGRDRSPLHF
-	12	TRBV20-1	TRBJ1-5	-	TGCAGTGCCACAGAGGGGGGGCAGCCCCAGCATTTT	CSATEGGQPQHF
-	11	TRBV28	TRBJ1-2	-	TGTGCCAGCAGTCGACGGAATGGCTACACCTTC	CASSRRNGYTF
once	15	TRBV20-1	TRBJ2-1	-	TGCAGTGCAAAGGGACTCCAAAGCTCCTACAATGAGCAGTTCTTC	CSAKGLQSSYNEQFF
-	17	TRBV20-1	TRBJ2-2	-	TGCAGTGCTAGAGATGAGAGGACTCTCCAAAGCACCGGGGAGCTGTTTTTT	CSARDERTLQSTGELFF
few	13	TRBV28	TRBJ1-1	-	TGTGCCAGCAGTTTAGGGATCGGCACTGAAGCTTTCTTT	CASSLGIGTEAFF
few	15	TRBV20-1	TRBJ2-3	-	TGCAGTGCTCAGGGGGGGGGAAGCAGGGCAGATACGCAGTATTTT	CSAQGGGSRADTQYF
-	14	TRBV30	TRBJ1-2	-	TGTGCCGCAGCAGGATCCGGCGCTAACTATGGCTACACCTTC	CAAAGSGANYGYTF
-	16	TRBV30	TRBJ1-1	-	TGTGCCTGGAGTGTTTCGAGGGTGGAGGCGAACACTGAAGCTTTCTTT	CAWSVSRVEANTEAFF
-	13	TRBV19	TRBJ1-2	-	TGTGCCAGTAGTATAGACAGGGGCTATGGCTACACCTTC	CASSIDRGYGYTF
-	12	TRBV12-3/TRBV12-4	TRBJ2-7	-	TGTGCCAGCAGTACCGACGGACCGGGCCCCGCATTC	CASSTDGPGPAF
-	16	TRBV20-1	TRBJ2-1	-	TGCAGTGCCAGCGTATCAATCGGTCGCTCCTACAATGAGCAGTTCTTC	CSASVSIGRSYNEQFF
few	14	TRBV7-9	TRBJ2-3	-	TGTGCCAGCACACTAGGGGGTGGCGCAGATACGCAGTATTTT	CASTLGGGADTQYF
-	13	TRBV28	TRBJ1-1	-	TGTGCCAGCAGTTCTTTTTTGAACACTGAAGCTTTCTTT	CASSSFLNTEAFF
once	17	TRBV14	TRBJ2-6	-	TGTGCCAGCAGCCAAAGGGTCGAGGGCTCTGGGGCCAACGTCCTGACTTTC	CASSQRVEGSGANVLTF